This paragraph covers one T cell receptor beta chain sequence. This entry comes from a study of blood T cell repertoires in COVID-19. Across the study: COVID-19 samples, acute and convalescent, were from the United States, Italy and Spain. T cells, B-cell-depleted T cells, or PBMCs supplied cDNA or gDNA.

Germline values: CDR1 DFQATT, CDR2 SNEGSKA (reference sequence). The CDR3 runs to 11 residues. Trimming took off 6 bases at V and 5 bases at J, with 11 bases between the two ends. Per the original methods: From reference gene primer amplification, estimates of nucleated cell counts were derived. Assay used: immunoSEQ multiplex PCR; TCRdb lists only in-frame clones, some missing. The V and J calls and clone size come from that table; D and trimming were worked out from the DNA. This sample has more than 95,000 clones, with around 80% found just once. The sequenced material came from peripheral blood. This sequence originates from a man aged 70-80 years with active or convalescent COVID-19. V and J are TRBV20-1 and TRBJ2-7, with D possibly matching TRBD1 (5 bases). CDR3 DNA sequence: TGCAGTGCCCAATCAGGGCACGAGCAGTACTTC. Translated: CSAQSGHEQYF.